The T cell receptor beta chain described here comes from a study of blood T cell dynamics during melanoma immunotherapy. Overall study: Metastatic melanoma patients received first-line pembrolizumab or nivolumab plus ipilimumab. Overall study results and limits: The most clonal sorted CD8+ subset, immune-effector cells, was closest to cell-free DNA CDR3 sequences. Clones driving repertoire changes may be melanoma-specific or general immune activation.

Documented time point: pre-treatment baseline. TIE cells were CD3+ CD4- CD8+ CD45RA- CD45RO-high CD27- CCR7- memory T cells. One draw preceded checkpoint blockade; another followed its first cycle at week 3. No patient had earlier systemic cancer treatment, concurrent immunosuppressants, or another active cancer. This clone has just a few counts. Its matching antigen is unknown. Sequenced by immunoSEQ multiplex PCR; TCRdb stores in-frame clones only, minus some. The profile shows over a thousand clones, 70% to 80% of them singletons. Losses at the gene ends were 3 bases for V and 8 bases for J; bases not matched to a gene: 5. The CDR3 covers 15 residues. CDR1 and CDR2 from the germline V gene are MNHEY and SMNVEV (reference sequence).

The chain couples TRBV27 to TRBJ2-1; TRBD2 aligns across 12 bases. The source was CD8+ T cells from blood, collected from a patient treated with checkpoint blockade. The sequence was obtained from a human donor with melanoma. The CDR3 loop is CASSFGLAGGYEQFF. The CDR3 bases are TGTGCCAGCAGTTTTGGGCTAGCGGGAGGGTATGAGCAGTTCTTC.